Sequencing of this T cell receptor beta chain was carried out in a study of cytomegalovirus exposure and HLA in healthy donors (dated by TCRdb to between 2016 and 2019). Background for the entire study: An earlier analysis of approximately 600 of the donors reported 250 to 300 Gb of sequence data and some 120 million unique TCR beta sequences from 150 million to 200 million T cells. Donor age, sex, ethnicity and CMV serostatus were compiled alongside the repertoire data. In a later analysis, previously published TCR beta repertoires from more than 500 donors were re-analyzed and high-resolution HLA genotyping was added so that TCR occurrence patterns could be studied. Besides the first cohort of hundreds of subjects, a separate validation cohort made up of 120 different subjects was used. Rather than using new phenotypic data, the later analysis identified candidate immune exposures from TCR beta sequences and from how often those sequences occurred across donors. Roughly five DR-DQ haplotypes were treated as single units for association and clustering because of strong linkage in the cohort. The T cell repertoires of 666 subjects were profiled by immunosequencing and related to cytomegalovirus serostatus. Every repertoire in the discovery cohort had been generated on one and the same sequencing platform. To predict cytomegalovirus infection status, the study combined high-throughput TCR immunosequencing, statistical association of individual TCRs with disease status, and machine learning. Among a few hundred genotyped donors of the cohort, an average of approximately 250,000 unique TCR beta nucleotide sequences were sequenced per donor, approximately 20% of them non-productive. In an earlier analysis of about 590 of the donors, high-throughput TCR beta sequencing was used to judge whether each TCR beta V gene segment behaved as functional or pseudogenic. Among the roughly 380 genotyped donors, approximately 82% belonged to the genetic ancestry cluster associated with self-reported Caucasian donors. Both class I and class II loci were covered by HLA typing, at four-digit resolution. The study aimed to test whether signatures of past pathogen exposure could be identified by cataloging public T cell receptors. The number of typed donors differed by locus: roughly 629-640 for A, B, C, DRB1 and DQB1; 522 for DQA1; fewer than 610 for DPA1; and 450 to 480 for DPB1. Genome-wide SNP genotypes for about 55% of the roughly 670 donors were used in a later genetic analysis, which treated that subset as a discovery cohort. An early release covering more than 500 HLA-typed donors comprised about 320 gigabases of sequencing data and 65 million to 100 million unique TCR sequences.

Trimming leaves V shorter by 7 bases and J shorter by 3 bases, with the junction holding 9 bases beyond the gene matches. The germline V gene sets CDR1 to SNHLY and CDR2 to FYNNEI. Including the terminal cysteine and phenylalanine, the CDR3 comprises 14 residues. Only CDR3 DNA is held: 42 bases, read in frame from base 1. The paper as a whole reports these results and caveats: A group of highly shared sequence variants was considered likely to be a technical artifact of the sequencing pipeline. A later genetic analysis reported fewer N-insertions in productive TCRs among donors in an Asian-associated ancestry cluster than the 666-donor mean. This cohort had only TCR beta chains sequenced, and the lack of alpha or paired-chain data limited which features could be detected. The presence/absence analyses assumed that sequencing depth was roughly uniform across donors, and that assumption may not be true. Because counts were too low, seventeen rarely observed V segments, including chromosome 9 orphons, were left out of the earlier analysis of 587 of the donors. A later analysis found that most CMV-associated TCR beta chains appeared HLA-restricted, with HLA associations seemingly driven largely by CMV exposure. Three of the identified cytomegalovirus-associated TCR beta chains were confirmed in vitro to be specific for cytomegalovirus antigens. CMV serostatus was the only immune exposure information available for the cohort. The study gave a list of under 200 TCR beta chains associated with cytomegalovirus. Across donors, most TCR sequences were observed very rarely, whereas some public TCRs were present in many individuals. A further reported finding was that TCR beta sequences accurately predicted the HLA-A and HLA-B alleles for most subjects in the first cohort. In a later analysis, HLA-associated TCR beta chains were found to be more clonally expanded and to have lower generation probabilities than equally common non-associated chains. HLA typing was unavailable for some donors at each locus, so association tests used only the typed subset. Several of the top co-occurrence clusters appeared to be linked to parvovirus B19, influenza, CMV and Epstein-Barr virus, according to a later analysis. Assigning TCR associations to individual alleles was difficult when HLA alleles, especially DR and DQ, strongly co-occurred. Some IMGT-functional V segments, including TRBV6-2 and TRBV6-3, could not be told apart with the 87-base-pair reads, so those segments were excluded. In both the original and validation cohorts, the classifier was reported to diagnose cytomegalovirus status with high specificity and sensitivity. According to a later analysis, TCR association rates differed among HLA loci, with DRB1 alleles showing the most associated TCRs and HLA-C alleles showing the fewest. In a later genetic analysis, a missense DCLRE1C variant was associated with V-gene and J-gene trimming of TCR beta chains, and the association was replicated in an independent cohort. A later analysis associated around 16,000 TCR beta sequences with specific HLA alleles at a false discovery rate of 0.05. Linkage disequilibrium might explain the correlated functional status among segregating V segments, but an unknown experimental factor could not be ruled out. It was suggested by the authors that the approach could potentially be generalized to other disease states and immunological phenotypes. In an earlier analysis of fewer than 750 of the donors, most TCR beta V segments were observed in productive rearrangements about 87% or about 30% of the time, broadly matching IMGT annotations.

The cohort comprised some 700 healthy bone marrow donors. Cohort members were all nominally healthy when sampled, although unrecorded immune exposures were likely present. The donor tested CMV seropositive, placing the donor among the 289 seropositive members of the cohort. A peripheral blood sample was collected from each donor, and TCR beta sequencing was performed on peripheral blood mononuclear cells. The Qiagen DNeasy Blood Extraction Kit was used to extract genomic DNA from the blood cell samples. In the case of this clone: Its antigen specificity is not known. Base qualities are not provided; no much larger clone lies one nucleotide away.

Preparation of the library involved the immunoSEQ multiplex PCR assay. For the multiplex PCR, a mixture combining 60 forward primers for TCR Vbeta segments and 13 reverse primers for TCR Jbeta segments was used. The CDR3 region of rearranged TCR beta genes was amplified from genomic DNA with a multiplex PCR assay. On the Illumina HiSeq System, the amplified TCR beta libraries were sequenced as 87-base-pair reads. From the authors' description of their analysis: A later analysis tallied around 82 million unique TCR beta chains across the approximately 670 repertoires, and around 9.9 million of those chains were shared by two or more donors. Raw reads were error-corrected and collapsed into unique sequences with a nearest-neighbor algorithm that merged closely related sequences to remove PCR and sequencing errors. Alignment of CDR3 sequences to IMGT reference sequences was used to assign V, D and J gene segments. For a sequence to be retained, a match of at least six nucleotides was required to both a V gene segment and a J gene segment. Rearrangements were classified as productive when the CDR3 lacked stop codons and remained in frame with V and J, and all other rearrangements were classified as non-productive. CDR3 was defined according to IMGT convention as the region running from the second conserved V-encoded cysteine to the conserved J-encoded phenylalanine. Sequences without an unambiguous match to a single V gene segment were excluded from the earlier analysis of a few hundred of the donors. In an earlier analysis of some 590 of the donors, a V segment was called functional when productive rearrangements were above 56.7%, and segregating when the standard deviation between donors exceeded 5%. A statistical classification framework was built to diagnose cytomegalovirus status from the catalog of TCR beta chain sequences. In a later analysis, TCR nucleotide sequences were compared against IMGT/GENE-DB human TR gene sequences so that V and J genes could be assigned. The TCRdist pipeline was used in a later analysis to assign CDR3 sequences and most-parsimonious VDJ recombination scenarios. In a later analysis, each TCR beta chain was defined by its CDR3 amino acid sequence together with its V-gene family, and reads lacking a unique V-gene family were excluded. As a way to deal with suspected cross-contamination and a sequencing artifact, a later analysis dropped nearly 600 nucleotide sequences that were highly shared and had low generation probability. A later analysis calculated a clonal expansion index for each public chain from normalized within-repertoire ranks of inferred template counts. In a later analysis, generation probabilities were computed using a VDJ recombination model fitted to out-of-frame rearrangements, and the results were checked against IGoR. In a later analysis, TCR-TCR, TCR-HLA and TCR-CMV co-occurrence was scored with hypergeometric tests, and a repertoire-size bias correction was applied to TCR pairs. In a later analysis, false discovery rates were estimated by permuting HLA or CMV assignments 20 times. A later analysis grouped co-occurring TCRs with DBSCAN, adding TCRdist sequence similarity when clustering within HLA-allele-positive subsets. Repertoires with fewer than 30,000 or more than 120,000 public chains were left out of co-occurrence clustering, as were a handful of repertoires with anomalous nucleotide sharing. TCRdb obtained this table from immuneACCESS and retained in-frame rearrangements with V and J assigned. These tables miss some clones; where compared with another copy, unresolved V genes account for less than half of the shortfall, and the remainder is unexplained. Clone size and the V and J calls come from that table; the DNA yielded D and trimming. The sample records about 140,000 clones, 75% to 90% of which are singletons. The biggest ten clones account for 8.1% of the sample.

The TCR sequence derives from a woman between 45 and 65 years old in good health and CMV-seropositive. Recombination joined TRBV2 with TRBJ2-7; 7 central bases correspond to TRBD1. Sample: PBMCs. CDR3 loop: CASISTGQGYEQYF. The DNA sequence is TGTGCCAGCATCTCGACAGGGCAAGGCTACGAGCAGTACTTC.